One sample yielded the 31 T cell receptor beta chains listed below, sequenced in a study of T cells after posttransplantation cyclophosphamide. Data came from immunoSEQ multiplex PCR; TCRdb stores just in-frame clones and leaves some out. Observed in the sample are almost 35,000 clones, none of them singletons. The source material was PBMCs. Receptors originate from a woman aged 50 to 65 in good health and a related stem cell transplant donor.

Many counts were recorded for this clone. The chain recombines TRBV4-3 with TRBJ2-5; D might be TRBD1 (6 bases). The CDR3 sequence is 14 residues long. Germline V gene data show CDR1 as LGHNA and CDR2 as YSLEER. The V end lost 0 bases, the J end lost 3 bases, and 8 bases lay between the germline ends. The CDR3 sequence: CASSQDTGKETQYF. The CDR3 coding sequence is TGCGCCAGCAGCCAAGATACAGGGAAAGAGACCCAGTACTTC.

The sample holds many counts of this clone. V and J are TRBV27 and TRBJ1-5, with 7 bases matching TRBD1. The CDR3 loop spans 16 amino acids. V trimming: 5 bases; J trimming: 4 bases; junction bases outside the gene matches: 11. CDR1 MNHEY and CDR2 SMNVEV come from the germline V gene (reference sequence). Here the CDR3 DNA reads TGTGCCAGCAGTCCGGTTGAGGGACAGCCTAATCAGCCCCAGCATTTT. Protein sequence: CASSPVEGQPNQPQHF.

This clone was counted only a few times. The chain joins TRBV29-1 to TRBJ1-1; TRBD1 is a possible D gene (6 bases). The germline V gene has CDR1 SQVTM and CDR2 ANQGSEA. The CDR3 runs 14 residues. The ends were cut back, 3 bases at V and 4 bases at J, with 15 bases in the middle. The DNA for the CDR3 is TGCAGCGTTGACTCGGCAGGGGTAGGCACTGAAGCTTTCTTT. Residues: CSVDSAGVGTEAFF.

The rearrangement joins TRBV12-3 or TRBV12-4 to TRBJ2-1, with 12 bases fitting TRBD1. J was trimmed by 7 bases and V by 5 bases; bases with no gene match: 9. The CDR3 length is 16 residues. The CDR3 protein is CASSRTGTGGRNEQFF. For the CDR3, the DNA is TGTGCCAGCAGTCGTACCGGGACAGGGGGCAGGAATGAGCAGTTCTTC.

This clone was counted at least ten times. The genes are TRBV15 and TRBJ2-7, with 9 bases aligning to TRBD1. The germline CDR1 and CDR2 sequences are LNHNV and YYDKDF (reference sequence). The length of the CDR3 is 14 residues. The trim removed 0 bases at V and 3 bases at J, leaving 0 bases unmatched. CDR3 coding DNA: TGTGCCACCAGCAGAGAGGGACAGGGCTACGAGCAGTACTTC. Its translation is CATSREGQGYEQYF.

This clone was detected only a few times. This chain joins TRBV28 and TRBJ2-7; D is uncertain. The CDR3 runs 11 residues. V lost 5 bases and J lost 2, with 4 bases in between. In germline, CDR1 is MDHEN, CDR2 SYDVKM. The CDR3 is CASSQTYEQYF. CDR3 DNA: TGTGCCAGCAGTCAAACCTACGAGCAGTACTTC.

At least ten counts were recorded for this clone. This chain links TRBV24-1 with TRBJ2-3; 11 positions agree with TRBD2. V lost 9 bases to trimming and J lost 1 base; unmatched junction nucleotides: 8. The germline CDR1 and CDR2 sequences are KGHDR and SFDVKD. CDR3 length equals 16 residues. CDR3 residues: CATSPTSGTGTDTQYF. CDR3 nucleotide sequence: TGTGCCACCTCCCCGACTAGCGGGACTGGCACAGATACGCAGTATTTT.

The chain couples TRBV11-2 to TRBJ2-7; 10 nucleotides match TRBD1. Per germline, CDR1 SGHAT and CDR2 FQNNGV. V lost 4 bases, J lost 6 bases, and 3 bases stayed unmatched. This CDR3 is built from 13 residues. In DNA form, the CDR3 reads TGTGCCAGCAGCTGGGGACAGGGGTCCGAGCAGTACTTC. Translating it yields CASSWGQGSEQYF.

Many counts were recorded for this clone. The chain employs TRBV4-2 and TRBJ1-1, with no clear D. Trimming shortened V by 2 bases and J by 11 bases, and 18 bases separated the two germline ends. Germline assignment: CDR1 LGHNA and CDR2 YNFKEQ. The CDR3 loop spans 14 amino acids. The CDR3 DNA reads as TGTGCCAGCAGCCAATCCAACAGAGACGCGAGGGCTTTCTTT. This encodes CASSQSNRDARAFF.

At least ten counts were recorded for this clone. The chain's CDR3 is CASSDRGDGYTF. CDR3 nucleotides: TGTGCCAGTAGTGACAGGGGCGATGGCTACACCTTC. The rearrangement joins TRBV19 to TRBJ1-2, with 8 bases fitting TRBD1. This CDR3 has 12 residues. Trimming at V came to 5 bases and at J to 6 bases, leaving 2 bases not matched to a gene. CDR1 and CDR2 (germline): LNHDA, SQIVND (reference sequence).

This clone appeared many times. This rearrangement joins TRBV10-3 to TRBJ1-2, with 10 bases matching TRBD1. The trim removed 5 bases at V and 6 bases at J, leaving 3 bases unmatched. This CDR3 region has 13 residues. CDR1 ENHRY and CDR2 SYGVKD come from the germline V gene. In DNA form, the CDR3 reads TGTGCCATCAGTACCGGGACAGGGGATGGCTACACCTTC. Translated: CAISTGTGDGYTF.

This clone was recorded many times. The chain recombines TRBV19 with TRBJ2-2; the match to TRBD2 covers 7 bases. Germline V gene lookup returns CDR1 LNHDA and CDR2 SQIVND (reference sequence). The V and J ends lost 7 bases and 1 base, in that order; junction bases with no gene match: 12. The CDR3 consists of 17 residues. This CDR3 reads CASISLGSGMNTGELFF. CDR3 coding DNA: TGTGCCAGTATCTCGCTGGGGAGCGGGATGAACACCGGGGAGCTGTTTTTT.

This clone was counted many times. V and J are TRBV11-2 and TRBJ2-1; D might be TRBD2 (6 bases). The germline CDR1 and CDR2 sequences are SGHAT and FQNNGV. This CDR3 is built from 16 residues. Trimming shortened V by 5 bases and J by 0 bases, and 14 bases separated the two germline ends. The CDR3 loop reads CASSLGGWSSYNEQFF. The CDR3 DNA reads TGTGCCAGCAGCCTCGGGGGATGGAGCTCCTACAATGAGCAGTTCTTC.

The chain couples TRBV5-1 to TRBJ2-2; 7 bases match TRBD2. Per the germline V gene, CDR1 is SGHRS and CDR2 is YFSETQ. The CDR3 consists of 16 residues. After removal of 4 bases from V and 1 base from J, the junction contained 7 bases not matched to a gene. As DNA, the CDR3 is TGCGCCAGCAGCCCTCTGAGCGGGAAGAACACCGGGGAGCTGTTTTTT. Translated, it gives CASSPLSGKNTGELFF.

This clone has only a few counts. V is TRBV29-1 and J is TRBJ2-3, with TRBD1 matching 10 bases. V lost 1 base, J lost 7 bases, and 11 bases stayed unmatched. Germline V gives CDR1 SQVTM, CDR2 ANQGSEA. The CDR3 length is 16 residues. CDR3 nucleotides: TGCAGCGTTGAAGGTGGGACAGGGGACTTCAGGTATACGCAGTATTTT. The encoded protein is CSVEGGTGDFRYTQYF.

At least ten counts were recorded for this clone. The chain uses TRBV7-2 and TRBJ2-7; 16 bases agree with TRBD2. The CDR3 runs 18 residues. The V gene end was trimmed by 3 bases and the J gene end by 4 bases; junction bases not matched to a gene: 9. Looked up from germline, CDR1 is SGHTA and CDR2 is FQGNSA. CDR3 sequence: CASSLGLAGGGLAYEQYF. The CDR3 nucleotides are TGTGCCAGCAGCTTGGGACTAGCGGGAGGGGGGTTAGCGTACGAGCAGTACTTC.

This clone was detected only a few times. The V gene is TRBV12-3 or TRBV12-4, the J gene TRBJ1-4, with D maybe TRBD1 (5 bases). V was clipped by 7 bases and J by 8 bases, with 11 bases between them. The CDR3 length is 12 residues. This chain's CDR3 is CASNGGGEKLFF. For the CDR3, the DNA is TGTGCCAGCAACGGGGGAGGGGAAAAACTGTTTTTT.

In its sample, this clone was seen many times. The CDR3 sequence: CASSSDLVTTEAFF. As DNA, the CDR3 is TGCGCCAGCTCGTCAGACTTGGTTACCACTGAAGCTTTCTTT. The rearrangement uses TRBV4-3 and TRBJ1-1; unclear D gene. This CDR3 is built from 14 residues. From germline, CDR1 is LGHNA and CDR2 YSLEER. V was pared by 8 bases and J by 4 bases, with 17 bases between.

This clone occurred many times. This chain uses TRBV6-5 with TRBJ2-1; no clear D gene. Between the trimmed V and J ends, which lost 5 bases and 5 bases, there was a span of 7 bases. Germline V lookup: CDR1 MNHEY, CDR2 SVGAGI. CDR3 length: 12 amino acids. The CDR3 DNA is TGTGCCAGCAGTCGGTCTAACAATGAGCAGTTCTTC. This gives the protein CASSRSNNEQFF.

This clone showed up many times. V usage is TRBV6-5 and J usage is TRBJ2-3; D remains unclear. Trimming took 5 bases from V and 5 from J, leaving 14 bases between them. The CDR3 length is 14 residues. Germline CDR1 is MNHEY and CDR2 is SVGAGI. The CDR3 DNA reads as TGTGCCAGCAGTCCCGCAGGAGAGCAAGATACGCAGTATTTT. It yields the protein CASSPAGEQDTQYF.

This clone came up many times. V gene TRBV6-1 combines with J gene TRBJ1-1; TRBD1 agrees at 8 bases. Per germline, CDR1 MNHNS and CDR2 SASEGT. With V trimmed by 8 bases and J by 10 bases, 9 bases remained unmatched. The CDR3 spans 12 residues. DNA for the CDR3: TGTGCCAGCCCCGACAGGGGAAGCAGAGCTTTCTTT. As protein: CASPDRGSRAFF.

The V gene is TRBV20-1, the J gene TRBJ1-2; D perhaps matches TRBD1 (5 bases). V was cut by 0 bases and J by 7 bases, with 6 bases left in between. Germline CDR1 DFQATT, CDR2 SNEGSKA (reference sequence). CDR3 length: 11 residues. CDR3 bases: TGCAGTGCTAGAGACAGGGTTGGCTACACCTTC. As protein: CSARDRVGYTF.

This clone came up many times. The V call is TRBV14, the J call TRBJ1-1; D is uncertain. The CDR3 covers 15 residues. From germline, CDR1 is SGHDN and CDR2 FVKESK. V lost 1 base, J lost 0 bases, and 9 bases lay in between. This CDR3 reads CASSQGPRLNTEAFF. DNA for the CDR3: TGTGCCAGCAGCCAAGGCCCCAGGCTGAACACTGAAGCTTTCTTT.

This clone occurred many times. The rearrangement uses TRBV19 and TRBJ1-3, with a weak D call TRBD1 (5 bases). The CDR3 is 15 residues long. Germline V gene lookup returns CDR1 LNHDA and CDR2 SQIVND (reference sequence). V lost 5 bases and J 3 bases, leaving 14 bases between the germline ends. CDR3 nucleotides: TGTGCCAGTAGTTCGGCAGGGATGGGTGGAAACACCATATATTTT. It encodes CASSSAGMGGNTIYF.

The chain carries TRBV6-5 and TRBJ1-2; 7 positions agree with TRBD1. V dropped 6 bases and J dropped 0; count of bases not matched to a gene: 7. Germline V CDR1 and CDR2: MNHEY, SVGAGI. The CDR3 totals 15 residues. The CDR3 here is CASRLTRGPNYGYTF. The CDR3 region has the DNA TGTGCCAGCAGGCTAACGAGGGGGCCTAACTATGGCTACACCTTC.

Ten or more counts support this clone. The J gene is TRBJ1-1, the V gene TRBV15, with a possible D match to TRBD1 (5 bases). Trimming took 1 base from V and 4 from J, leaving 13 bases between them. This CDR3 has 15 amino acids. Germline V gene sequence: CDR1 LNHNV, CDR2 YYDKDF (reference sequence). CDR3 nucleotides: TGTGCCACCAGCAGAGTTAGGGCCGGGGGCACTGAAGCTTTCTTT. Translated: CATSRVRAGGTEAFF. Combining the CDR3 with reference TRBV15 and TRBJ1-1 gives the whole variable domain DAMVIQNPRYQVTQFGKPVTLSCSQTLNHNVMYWYQQKSSQAPKLLFHYYDKDFNNEADTPDNFQSRRPNTSFCFLDIRSPGLGDTAMYLCATSRVRAGGTEAFFGQGTRLTVV.

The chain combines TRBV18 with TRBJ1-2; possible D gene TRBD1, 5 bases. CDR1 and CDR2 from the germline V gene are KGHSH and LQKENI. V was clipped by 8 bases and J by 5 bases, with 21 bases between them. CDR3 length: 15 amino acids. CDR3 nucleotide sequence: TGTGCCAGCCCCTCCGAGGGACTTCGCGTTTATGGCTACACCTTC. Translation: CASPSEGLRVYGYTF. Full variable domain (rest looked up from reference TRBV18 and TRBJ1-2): NAGVMQNPRHLVRRRGQEARLRCSPMKGHSHVYWYRQLPEEGLKFMVYLQKENIIDESGMPKERFSAEFPKEGPSILRIQQVVRGDSAAYFCASPSEGLRVYGYTFGSGTRLTVV.

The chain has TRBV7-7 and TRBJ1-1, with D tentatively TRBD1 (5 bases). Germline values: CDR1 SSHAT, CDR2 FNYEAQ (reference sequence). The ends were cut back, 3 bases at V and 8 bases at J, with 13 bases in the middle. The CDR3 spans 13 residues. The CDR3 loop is CASSFEWGSEAFF. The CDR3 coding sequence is TGTGCCAGCAGCTTCGAATGGGGCAGCGAAGCTTTCTTT.

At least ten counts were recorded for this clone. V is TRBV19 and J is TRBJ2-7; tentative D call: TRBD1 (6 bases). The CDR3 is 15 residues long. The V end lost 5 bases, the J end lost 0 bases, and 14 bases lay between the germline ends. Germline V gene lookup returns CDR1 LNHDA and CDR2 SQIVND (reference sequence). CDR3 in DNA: TGTGCCAGTAGTCTTGGGACAAGGAGCTCCTACGAGCAGTACTTC. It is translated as CASSLGTRSSYEQYF. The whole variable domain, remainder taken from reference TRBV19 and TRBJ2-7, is DGGITQSPKYLFRKEGQNVTLSCEQNLNHDAMYWYRQDPGQGLRLIYYSQIVNDFQKGDIAEGYSVSREKKESFPLTVTSAQKNPTAFYLCASSLGTRSSYEQYFGPGTRLTVT.

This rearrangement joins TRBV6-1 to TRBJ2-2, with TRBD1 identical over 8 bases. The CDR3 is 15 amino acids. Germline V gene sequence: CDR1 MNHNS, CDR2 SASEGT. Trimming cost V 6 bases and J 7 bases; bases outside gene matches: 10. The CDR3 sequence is CASRDRDRRVGELFF. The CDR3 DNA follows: TGTGCCAGCAGGGACCGGGACAGGAGAGTCGGGGAGCTGTTTTTT.

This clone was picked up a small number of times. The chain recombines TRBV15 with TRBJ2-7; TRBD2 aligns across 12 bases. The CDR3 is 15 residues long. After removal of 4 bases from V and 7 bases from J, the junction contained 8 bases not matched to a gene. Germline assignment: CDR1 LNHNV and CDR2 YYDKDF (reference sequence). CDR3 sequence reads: CATSIASGRAKEQYF. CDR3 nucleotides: TGTGCCACCAGCATTGCTAGCGGGAGGGCAAAAGAGCAGTACTTC.